This T cell receptor beta chain was documented in a study of blood T cell repertoires in COVID-19. The wider study: Material from acute and convalescent COVID-19 was sourced from the United States, Italy and Spain. T cells, B-cell-depleted T cells, or PBMCs provided the cDNA or gDNA that served as material.

The authors' processing: Reference gene primer amplification gave estimated nucleated cell counts. Clones were sequenced by immunoSEQ multiplex PCR, and TCRdb holds only the in-frame ones, with some missing. Clone size and V and J calls were adopted from that table, with D and trimming inferred from the DNA. Of 300,000 to 350,000 clones in the sample, 90% were seen once. This clone appeared a single time. Participants came from roughly 23 US areas, aged about 18 to 90 years. The CDR3 contains 15 residues. Looked up from germline, CDR1 is LNHDA and CDR2 is SQIVND (reference sequence). V gave up 6 bases and J gave up 6 bases; unmatched junction bases: 7.

The rearrangement joins TRBV19 to TRBJ1-5; 11 bases are shared with TRBD1. The material sequenced was PBMCs or T cells enriched from blood (not recorded which). This sequence originates from a woman aged 18-29 years with acute COVID-19. The CDR3 loop reads CASSPWDRGTQPQHF. The CDR3 DNA sequence: TGTGCCAGTAGCCCTTGGGACAGGGGGACTCAGCCCCAGCATTTT.